The sample holds many counts of the clone carrying this T cell receptor (beta chain). Antigen unknown. Not a single patient had been given any form of treatment at any point before undergoing thyroid surgery. J lost 5 bases, V lost 3 bases, and 4 bases had no gene match. Germline values: CDR1 DFQATT, CDR2 SNEGSKA (reference sequence). The CDR3 contains 13 residues. This sample is part of a study of metastatic and nonmetastatic thyroid tumors. The wider study: Repertoire comparison spanned blood and tumor or nodule tissue of malignant and benign thyroid patients. General study points: Benign nodules reportedly had significantly lower TCR beta diversity than malignant thyroid tumors in blood and tumor.

Authors' data handling: It was from CDR3 differences across clinicopathological groups that a distant-metastasis classifier for papillary thyroid cancer was built. MiXCR was used by TCRdb to re-call the PCR reads. The V and J calls come from TCRdb's annotation, not from the publication. The sample has 60,000 to 75,000 clones, approximately 4.1% seen once; the top ten hold 20% to 25%. Material for sequencing was blood. V and J are TRBV20-1 and TRBJ1-5, with 7 nucleotides matching TRBD1. This TCR was recovered from a female donor with papillary thyroid cancer or a benign thyroid nodule (not recorded which). Some clones in this sample may be carry-over from other donors' samples. The CDR3 coding sequence is TGCAGTGCTAGGAGGGGGCGCGATCAGCCCCAGCATTTT. Translation gives CSARRGRDQPQHF.